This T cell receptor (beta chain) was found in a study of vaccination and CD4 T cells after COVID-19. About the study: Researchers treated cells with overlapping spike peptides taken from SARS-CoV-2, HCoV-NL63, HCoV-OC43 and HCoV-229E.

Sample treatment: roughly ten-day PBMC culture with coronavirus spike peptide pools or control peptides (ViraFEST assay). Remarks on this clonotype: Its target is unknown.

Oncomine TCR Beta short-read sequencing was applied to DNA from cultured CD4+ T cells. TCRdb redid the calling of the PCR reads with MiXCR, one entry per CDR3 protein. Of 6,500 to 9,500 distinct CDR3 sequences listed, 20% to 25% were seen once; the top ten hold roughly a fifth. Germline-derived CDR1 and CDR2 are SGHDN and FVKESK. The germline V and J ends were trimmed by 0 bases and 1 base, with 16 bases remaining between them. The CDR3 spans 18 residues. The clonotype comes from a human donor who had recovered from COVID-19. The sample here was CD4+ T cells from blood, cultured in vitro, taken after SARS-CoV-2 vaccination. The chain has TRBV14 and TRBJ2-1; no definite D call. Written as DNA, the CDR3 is TGTGCCAGCAGCCAAGAGGGTTACTACCTTAGGTCCTACAATGAGCAGTTCTTC. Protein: CASSQEGYYLRSYNEQFF.